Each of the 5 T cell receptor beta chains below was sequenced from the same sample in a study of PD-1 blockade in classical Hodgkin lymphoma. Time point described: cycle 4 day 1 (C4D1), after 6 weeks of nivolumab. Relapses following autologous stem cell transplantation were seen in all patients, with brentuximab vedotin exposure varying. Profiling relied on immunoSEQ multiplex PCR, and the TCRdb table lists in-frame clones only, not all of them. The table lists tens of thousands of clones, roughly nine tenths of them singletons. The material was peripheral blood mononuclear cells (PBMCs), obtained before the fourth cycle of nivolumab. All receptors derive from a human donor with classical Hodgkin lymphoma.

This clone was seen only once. The CDR3 here is CASSFGRGDEPQYF. The CDR3 DNA reads TGCGCCAGCAGCTTTGGCAGGGGGGATGAACCACAGTATTTT. The chain recombines TRBV5-1 with TRBJ2-3, with D possibly TRBD1 on 7 matching bases. Germline V CDR1 and CDR2: SGHRS, YFSETQ. The CDR3 runs 14 residues. The V end was cut by 2 bases, the J end by 12 bases, with 19 bases between.

In DNA, the CDR3 is TGTGCCAGCAGTTTTCCGGGGCTTGCCGGGGAGCTGTTTTTT. Protein: CASSFPGLAGELFF. The V gene is TRBV25-1, the J gene TRBJ2-2; tentatively, D is TRBD1 or TRBD2 (5 bases each). The CDR3 sequence is 14 residues long. Germline loops: CDR1 MGHDK, CDR2 SYGVNS. V shed 5 bases and J shed 6 bases, with 13 bases lying between them.

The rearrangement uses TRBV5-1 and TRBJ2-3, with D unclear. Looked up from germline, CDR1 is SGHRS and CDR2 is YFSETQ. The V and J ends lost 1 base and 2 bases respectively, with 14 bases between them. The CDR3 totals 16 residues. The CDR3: CASSLIGTSITDTQYF. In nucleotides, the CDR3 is TGCGCCAGCAGCTTGATAGGAACCTCGATCACAGATACGCAGTATTTT.

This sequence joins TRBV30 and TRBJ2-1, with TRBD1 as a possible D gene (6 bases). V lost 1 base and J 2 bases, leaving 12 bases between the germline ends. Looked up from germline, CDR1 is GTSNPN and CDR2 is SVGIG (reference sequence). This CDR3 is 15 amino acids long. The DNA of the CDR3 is TGTGCCTGGAGTGGGCCCCGGGACACCTACAATGAGCAGTTCTTC. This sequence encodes CAWSGPRDTYNEQFF.

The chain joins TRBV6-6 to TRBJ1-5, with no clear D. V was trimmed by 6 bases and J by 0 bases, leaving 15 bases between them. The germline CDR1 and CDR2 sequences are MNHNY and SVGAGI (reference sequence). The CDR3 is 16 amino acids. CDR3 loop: CASSSPDGYSNQPQHF. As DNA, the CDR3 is TGTGCCAGCAGCTCCCCGGACGGGTATAGCAATCAGCCCCAGCATTTT.